This T cell receptor beta chain was profiled in a study of cytomegalovirus exposure and HLA in healthy donors. Study overall: Drawn from HLA-typed donors, around 85 million unique TCRs were held in an early data release. Study observations and caveats: An assumption of roughly uniform sequencing depth across donors underlay the presence/absence analyses. Earlier analysis found most TCR beta V segments productive about 90% or about 30% of the time. Some V segments, TRBV6-2 and TRBV6-3 among them, were indistinguishable and were therefore excluded.

For this clone: As yet, its antigen is unknown.

This CDR3 region has 14 residues. The germline V gene encodes CDR1 SGDLS and CDR2 YYNGEE. V dropped 2 bases and J dropped 2 bases, with 8 bases sitting between them. The study ran its PCR with 60 Vbeta and 13 Jbeta primers. The table came from immunoSEQ multiplex PCR; TCRdb's copy has only in-frame clones and leaves some out. The sample lists approximately 100,000 clones, approximately 81% occurring once. Sequencing was carried out using PBMCs. The sequence was collected from a middle-aged woman in good health and CMV-seropositive. V and J are TRBV9 and TRBJ1-5; D remains unclear. The CDR3 spells CASSVGAGNQPQHF. CDR3 nucleotide sequence: TGTGCCAGCAGCGTTGGAGCGGGCAATCAGCCCCAGCATTTT.